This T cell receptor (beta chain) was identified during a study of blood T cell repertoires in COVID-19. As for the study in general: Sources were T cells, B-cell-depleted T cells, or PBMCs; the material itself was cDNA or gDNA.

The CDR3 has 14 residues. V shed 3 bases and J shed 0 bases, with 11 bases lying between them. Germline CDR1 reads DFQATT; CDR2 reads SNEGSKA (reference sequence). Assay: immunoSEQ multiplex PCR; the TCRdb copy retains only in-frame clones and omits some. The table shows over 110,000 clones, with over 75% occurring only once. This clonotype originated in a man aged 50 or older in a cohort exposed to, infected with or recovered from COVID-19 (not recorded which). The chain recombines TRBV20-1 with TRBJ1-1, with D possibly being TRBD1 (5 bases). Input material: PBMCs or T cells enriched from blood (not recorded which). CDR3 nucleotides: TGCAGTGCTAGTTCGGCAGGGATGAACACTGAAGCTTTCTTT. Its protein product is CSASSAGMNTEAFF.